The clone carrying this T cell receptor (beta chain) was detected a few times. What it binds is not known. Patients newly diagnosed with hyperthyroidism, under 2 months' duration, were aged 18 to 65, the study reports. This sample is part of a study of Graves' ophthalmopathy and Graves' hyperthyroidism. The authors amplified TCR beta CDR3 regions, and they did so from RNA transcripts for repertoire sequencing. A first-round RT-PCR used HTBI primers, followed by a second-round multiplex PCR. TCRdb recomputed calls from the multiplex PCR reads with MiXCR, one row per CDR3 protein. The repertoire has 560,000 or so distinct CDR3 sequences, approximately 37% of them found once; the top ten carry about 4%. Study-wide results and limits: From stable hyperthyroidism, ophthalmopathy was separated by a 13-signature model with around 90% sensitivity and over 70% specificity. With roughly 65% sensitivity and 72% to 80% specificity, the model predicted ophthalmopathy progression.

The TCR sequence derives from an adult man with Graves' hyperthyroidism. The sample comprised peripheral blood or thyroid tissue (not recorded which).

As DNA, the CDR3 is TGTGCCAGCAGTTTGCCAACTAGAGGGACTGAAGCTTTCTTT. Its protein product is CASSLPTRGTEAFF. This chain uses TRBV28 with TRBJ1-1; D not certain. The CDR3 covers 14 residues. The germline CDR1 and CDR2 sequences are MDHEN and SYDVKM. Trimming stripped 3 bases from V and 5 bases from J, with 13 bases between.